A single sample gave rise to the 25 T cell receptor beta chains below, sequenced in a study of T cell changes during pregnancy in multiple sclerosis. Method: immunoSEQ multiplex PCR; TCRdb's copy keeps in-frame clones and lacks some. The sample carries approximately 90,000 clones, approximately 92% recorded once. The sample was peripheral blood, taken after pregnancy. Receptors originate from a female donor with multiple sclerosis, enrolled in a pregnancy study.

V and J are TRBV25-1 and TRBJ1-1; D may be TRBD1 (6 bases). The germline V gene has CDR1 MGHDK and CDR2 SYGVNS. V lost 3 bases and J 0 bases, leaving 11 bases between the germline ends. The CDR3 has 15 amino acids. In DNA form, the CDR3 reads TGTGCCAGCAGTGATACCAGGGACATGAACACTGAAGCTTTCTTT. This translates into CASSDTRDMNTEAFF.

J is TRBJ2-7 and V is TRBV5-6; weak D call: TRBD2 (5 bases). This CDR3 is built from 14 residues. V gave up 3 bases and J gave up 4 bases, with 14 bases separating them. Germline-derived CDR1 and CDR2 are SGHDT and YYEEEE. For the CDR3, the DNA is TGTGCCAGCAGCTCTTCCGGACTCACGTACGAGCAGTACTTC. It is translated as CASSSSGLTYEQYF.

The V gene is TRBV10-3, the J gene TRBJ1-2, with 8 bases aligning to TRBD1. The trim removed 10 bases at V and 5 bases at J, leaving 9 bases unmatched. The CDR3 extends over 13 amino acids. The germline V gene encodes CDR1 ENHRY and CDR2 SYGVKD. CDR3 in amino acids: CATPDRVGYGYTF. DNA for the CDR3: TGTGCCACCCCGGACAGGGTTGGTTATGGCTACACCTTC.

The CDR3 bases are TGTGCCAGCAGCTTAGGGGGAGGGAGTCAAGAGACCCAGTACTTC. Translating gives CASSLGGGSQETQYF. This chain links TRBV7-7 with TRBJ2-5, with 7 bases lining up with TRBD2. The CDR3 covers 15 residues. CDR1 and CDR2 from the germline V gene are SSHAT and FNYEAQ (reference sequence). J lost 2 bases, V lost 1 base, and 4 bases had no gene match.

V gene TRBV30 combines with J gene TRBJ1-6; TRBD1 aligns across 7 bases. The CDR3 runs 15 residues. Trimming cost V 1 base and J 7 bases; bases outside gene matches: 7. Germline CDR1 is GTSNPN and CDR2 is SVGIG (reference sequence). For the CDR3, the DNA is TGTGCCTGGAGTGCCGGGGCGACAGGGAATTCACCCCTCCACTTT. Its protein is CAWSAGATGNSPLHF.

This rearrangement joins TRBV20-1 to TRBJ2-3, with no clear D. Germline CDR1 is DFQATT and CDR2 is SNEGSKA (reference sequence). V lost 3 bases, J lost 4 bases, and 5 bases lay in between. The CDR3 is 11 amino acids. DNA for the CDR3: TGCAGTGCTAGGGCTTCAGATACGCAGTATTTT. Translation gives CSARASDTQYF.

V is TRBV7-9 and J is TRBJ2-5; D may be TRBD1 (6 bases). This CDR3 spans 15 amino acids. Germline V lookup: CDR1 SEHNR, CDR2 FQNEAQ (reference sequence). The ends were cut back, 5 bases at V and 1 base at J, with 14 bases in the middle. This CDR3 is CASSTSGQSQETQYF. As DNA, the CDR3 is TGTGCCAGCAGCACTAGTGGACAGTCCCAAGAGACCCAGTACTTC.

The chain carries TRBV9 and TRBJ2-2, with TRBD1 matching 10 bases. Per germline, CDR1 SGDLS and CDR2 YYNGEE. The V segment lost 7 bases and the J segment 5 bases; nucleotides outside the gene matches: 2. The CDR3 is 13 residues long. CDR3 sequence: CASGQGGTGELFF. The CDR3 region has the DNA TGTGCCAGCGGACAGGGGGGGACCGGGGAGCTGTTTTTT.

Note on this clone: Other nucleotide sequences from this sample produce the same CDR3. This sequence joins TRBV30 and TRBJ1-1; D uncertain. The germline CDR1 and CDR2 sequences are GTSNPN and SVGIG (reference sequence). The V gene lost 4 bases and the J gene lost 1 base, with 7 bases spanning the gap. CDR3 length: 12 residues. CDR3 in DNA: TGTGCCTGGAAACGCGGGAACACTGAAGCTTTCTTT. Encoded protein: CAWKRGNTEAFF.

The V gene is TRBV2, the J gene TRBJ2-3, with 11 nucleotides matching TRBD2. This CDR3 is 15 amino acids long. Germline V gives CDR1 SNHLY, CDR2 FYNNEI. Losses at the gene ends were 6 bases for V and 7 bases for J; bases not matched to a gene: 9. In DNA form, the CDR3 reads TGTGCCAGCAGGGGAATAGCGGGGGGGAGTCATACGCAGTATTTT. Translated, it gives CASRGIAGGSHTQYF.

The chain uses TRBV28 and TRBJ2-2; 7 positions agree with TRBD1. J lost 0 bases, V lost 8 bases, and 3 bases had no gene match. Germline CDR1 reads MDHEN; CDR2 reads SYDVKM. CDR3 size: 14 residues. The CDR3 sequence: CASFGTANTGELFF. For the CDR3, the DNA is TGTGCCAGCTTCGGGACAGCGAACACCGGGGAGCTGTTTTTT.

CDR3 sequence: CASSLNAGASRTDTQYF. CDR3 nucleotide sequence: TGTGCCAGCAGCTTAAACGCGGGGGCCTCCCGCACAGATACGCAGTATTTT. The chain has TRBV7-3 and TRBJ2-3, with D perhaps matching TRBD2 (7 bases). The CDR3 length is 17 residues. Germline V gene data show CDR1 as SGHTA and CDR2 as FQGTGA. The V gene lost 1 base and the J gene lost 1 base, with 15 bases spanning the gap.

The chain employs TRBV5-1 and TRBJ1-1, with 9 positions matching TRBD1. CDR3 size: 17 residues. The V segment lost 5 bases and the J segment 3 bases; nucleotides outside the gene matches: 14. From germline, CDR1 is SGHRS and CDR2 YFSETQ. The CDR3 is CASRLGGTGNLHTEAFF. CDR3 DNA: TGCGCCAGCAGGCTTGGGGGGACAGGGAATTTACACACTGAAGCTTTCTTT.

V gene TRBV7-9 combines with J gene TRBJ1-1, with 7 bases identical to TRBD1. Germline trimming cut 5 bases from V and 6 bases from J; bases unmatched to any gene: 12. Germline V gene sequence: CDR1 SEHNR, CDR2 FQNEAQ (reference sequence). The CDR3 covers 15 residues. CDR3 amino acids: CASSPDRVYSAEAFF. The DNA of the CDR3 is TGTGCCAGCAGCCCCGACAGGGTTTATTCAGCTGAAGCTTTCTTT.

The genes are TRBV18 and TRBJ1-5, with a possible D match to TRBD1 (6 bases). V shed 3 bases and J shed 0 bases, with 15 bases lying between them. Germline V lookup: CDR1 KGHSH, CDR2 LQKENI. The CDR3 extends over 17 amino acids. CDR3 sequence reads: CASSPQRGPYSNQPQHF. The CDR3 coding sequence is TGTGCCAGCTCACCTCAGCGGGGGCCTTATAGCAATCAGCCCCAGCATTTT.

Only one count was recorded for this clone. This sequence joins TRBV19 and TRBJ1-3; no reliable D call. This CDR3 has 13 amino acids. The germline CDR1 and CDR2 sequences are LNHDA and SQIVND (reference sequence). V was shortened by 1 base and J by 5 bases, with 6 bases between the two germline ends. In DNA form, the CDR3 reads TGTGCCAGTAGTATAGCTGGGCGAAACACCATATATTTT. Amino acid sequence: CASSIAGRNTIYF.

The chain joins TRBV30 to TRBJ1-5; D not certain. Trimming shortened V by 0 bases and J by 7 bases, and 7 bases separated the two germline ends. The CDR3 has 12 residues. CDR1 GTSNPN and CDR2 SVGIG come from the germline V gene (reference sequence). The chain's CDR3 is CAWSVPGQPQHF. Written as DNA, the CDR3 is TGTGCCTGGAGTGTACCAGGACAGCCCCAGCATTTT.

In nucleotides, the CDR3 is TGTGCCAGCAGATATCAAGGGGGCTGGGGCTACACCTTC. Its translation: CASRYQGGWGYTF. V and J are TRBV28 and TRBJ1-2; 7 nucleotides agree with TRBD1. Trimming removed 6 bases from V and 8 bases from J; junction bases left unmatched: 9. Germline V gene data show CDR1 as MDHEN and CDR2 as SYDVKM. CDR3 length: 13 amino acids.

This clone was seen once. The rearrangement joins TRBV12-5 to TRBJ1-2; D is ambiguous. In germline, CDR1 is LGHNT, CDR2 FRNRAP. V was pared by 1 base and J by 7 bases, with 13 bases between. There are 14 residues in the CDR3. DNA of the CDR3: TGTGCTAGTGGTTTGGGGGAGGACCGGCTTGGCTACACCTTC. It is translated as CASGLGEDRLGYTF.

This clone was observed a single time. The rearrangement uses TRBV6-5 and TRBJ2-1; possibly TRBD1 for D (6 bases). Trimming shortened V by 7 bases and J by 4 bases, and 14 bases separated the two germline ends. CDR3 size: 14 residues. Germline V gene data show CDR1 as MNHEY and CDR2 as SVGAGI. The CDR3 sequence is CASKRGFGYNEQFF. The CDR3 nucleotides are TGTGCCAGCAAAAGGGGGTTCGGGTACAATGAGCAGTTCTTC.

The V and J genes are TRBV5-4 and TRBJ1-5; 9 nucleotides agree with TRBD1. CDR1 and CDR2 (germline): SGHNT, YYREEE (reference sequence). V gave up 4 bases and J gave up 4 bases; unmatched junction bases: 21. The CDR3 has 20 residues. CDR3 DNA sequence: TGTGCCAGCAGCGGCCATCCACGGGACAGGGACCCATCGAGGAATCAGCCCCAGCATTTT. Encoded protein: CASSGHPRDRDPSRNQPQHF.

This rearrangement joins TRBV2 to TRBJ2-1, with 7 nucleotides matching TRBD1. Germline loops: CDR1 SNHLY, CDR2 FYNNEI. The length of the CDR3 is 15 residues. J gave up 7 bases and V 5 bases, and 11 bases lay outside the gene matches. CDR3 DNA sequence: TGTGCCAGCAGTCCCCAAGGGGGCTGGGGGAATGAGCAGTTCTTC. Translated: CASSPQGGWGNEQFF.

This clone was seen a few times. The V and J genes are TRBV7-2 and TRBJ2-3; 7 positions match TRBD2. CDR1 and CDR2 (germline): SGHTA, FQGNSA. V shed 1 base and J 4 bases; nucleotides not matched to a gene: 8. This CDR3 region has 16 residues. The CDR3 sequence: CASSLGPGGSSDTQYF. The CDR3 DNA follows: TGTGCCAGCAGCTTAGGTCCCGGGGGGAGCTCAGATACGCAGTATTTT.

CDR3 loop: CASSQGLGETQYF. DNA of the CDR3: TGTGCCAGCAGCCAGGGACTGGGGGAGACCCAGTACTTC. V usage is TRBV14 and J usage is TRBJ2-5, with D possibly being TRBD2 (6 bases). The CDR3 has 13 amino acids. Trimming left V 3 bases short and J 5 bases short, with 10 bases between. CDR1 is SGHDN, CDR2 FVKESK, per germline.

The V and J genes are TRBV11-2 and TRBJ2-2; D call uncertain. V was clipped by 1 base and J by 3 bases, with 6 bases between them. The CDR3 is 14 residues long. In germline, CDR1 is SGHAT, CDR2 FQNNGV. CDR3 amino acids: CASSLAGYTGELFF. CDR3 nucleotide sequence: TGTGCCAGCAGCTTAGCCGGGTACACCGGGGAGCTGTTTTTT.